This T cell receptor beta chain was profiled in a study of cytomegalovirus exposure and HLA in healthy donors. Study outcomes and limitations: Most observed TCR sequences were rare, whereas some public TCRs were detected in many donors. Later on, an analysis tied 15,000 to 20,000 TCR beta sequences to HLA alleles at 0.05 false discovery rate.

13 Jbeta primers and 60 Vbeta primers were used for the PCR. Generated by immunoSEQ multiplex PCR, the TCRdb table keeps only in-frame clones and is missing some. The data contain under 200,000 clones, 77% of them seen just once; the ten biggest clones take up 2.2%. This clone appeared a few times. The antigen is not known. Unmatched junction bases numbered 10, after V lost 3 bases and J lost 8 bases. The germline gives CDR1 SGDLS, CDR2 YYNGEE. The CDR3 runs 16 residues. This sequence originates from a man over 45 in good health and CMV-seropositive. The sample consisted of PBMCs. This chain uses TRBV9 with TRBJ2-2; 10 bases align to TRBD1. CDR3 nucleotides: TGTGCCAGCAGCGCCTACTCCGGGACAGGGGTGGGGGAGCTGTTTTTT. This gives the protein CASSAYSGTGVGELFF.